Sequencing of this T cell receptor (beta chain) was carried out in a study of shared clonotypes between healthy human individuals. This CDR3 is 10 amino acids long. V was clipped by 5 bases and J by 13 bases, with 9 bases between them. CDR1 and CDR2 from the germline V gene are MNHNY and SVGAGI (reference sequence). Only a few counts were recorded for this clone. Its target is not known. Using immunoSEQ multiplex PCR, the repertoire was profiled, and TCRdb retains in-frame clones only, with some absent. The sample contains hundreds of thousands of clones, 74% of which appear only once. Study observations and caveats: Larger richness was generally estimated for naive than memory subsets.

The V gene is TRBV6-6, the J gene TRBJ2-1, with TRBD2 as a possible D gene (6 bases). This sequence originates from a woman in her thirties in good health. The sequenced material came from memory CD4+ T cells sorted from blood. Indicated subset: CD45RA-negative fraction. The CDR3 spells CASSGGIQFF. The CDR3 region has the DNA TGTGCCAGCAGTGGGGGGATCCAGTTCTTC.